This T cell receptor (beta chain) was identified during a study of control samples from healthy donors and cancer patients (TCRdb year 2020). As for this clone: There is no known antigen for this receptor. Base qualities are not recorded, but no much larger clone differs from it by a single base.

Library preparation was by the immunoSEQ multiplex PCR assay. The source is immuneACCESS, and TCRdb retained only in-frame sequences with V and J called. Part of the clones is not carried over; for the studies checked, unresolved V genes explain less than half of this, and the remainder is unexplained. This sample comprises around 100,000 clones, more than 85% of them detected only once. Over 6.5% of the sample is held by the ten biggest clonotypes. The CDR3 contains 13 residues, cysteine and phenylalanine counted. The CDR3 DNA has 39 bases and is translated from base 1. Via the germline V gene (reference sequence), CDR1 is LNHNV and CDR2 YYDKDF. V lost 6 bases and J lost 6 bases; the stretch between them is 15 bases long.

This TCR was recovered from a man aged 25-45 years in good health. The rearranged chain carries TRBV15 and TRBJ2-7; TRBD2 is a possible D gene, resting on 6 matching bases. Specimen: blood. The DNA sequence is TGTGCCACCAGGGCGGGATTCCTCCCCGAGCAGTACTTC. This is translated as CATRAGFLPEQYF.